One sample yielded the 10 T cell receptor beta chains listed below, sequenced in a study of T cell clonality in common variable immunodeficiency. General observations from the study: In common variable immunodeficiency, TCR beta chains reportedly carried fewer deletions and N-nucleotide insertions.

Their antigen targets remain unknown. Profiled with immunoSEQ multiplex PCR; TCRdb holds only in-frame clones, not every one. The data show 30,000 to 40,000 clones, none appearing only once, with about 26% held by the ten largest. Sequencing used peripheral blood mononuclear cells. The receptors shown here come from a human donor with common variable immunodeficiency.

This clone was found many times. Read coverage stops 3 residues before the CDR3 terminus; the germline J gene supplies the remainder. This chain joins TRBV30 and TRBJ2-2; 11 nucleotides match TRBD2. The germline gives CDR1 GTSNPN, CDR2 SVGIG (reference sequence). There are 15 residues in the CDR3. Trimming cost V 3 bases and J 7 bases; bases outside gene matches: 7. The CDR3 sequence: CAWRRLAGRGGELFF. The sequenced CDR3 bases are TGTGCCTGGAGAAGACTAGCGGGGCGGGGCGGGGAG.

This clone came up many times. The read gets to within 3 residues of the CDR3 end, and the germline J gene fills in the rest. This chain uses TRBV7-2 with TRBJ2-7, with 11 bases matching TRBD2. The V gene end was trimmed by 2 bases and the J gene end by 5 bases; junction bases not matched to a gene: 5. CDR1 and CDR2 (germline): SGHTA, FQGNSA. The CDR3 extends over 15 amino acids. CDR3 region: CASSLLLAGADEQYF. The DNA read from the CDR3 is TGTGCCAGCAGCTTATTACTAGCGGGAGCGGACGAG.

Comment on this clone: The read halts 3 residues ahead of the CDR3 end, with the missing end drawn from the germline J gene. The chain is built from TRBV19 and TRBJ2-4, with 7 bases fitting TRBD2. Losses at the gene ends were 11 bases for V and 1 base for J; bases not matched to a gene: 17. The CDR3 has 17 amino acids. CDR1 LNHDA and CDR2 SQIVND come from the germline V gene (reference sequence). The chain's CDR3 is CAPTRERWIIAKNIQYF. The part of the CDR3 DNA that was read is TGTGCCCCCACGCGGGAGAGGTGGATCATCGCCAAAAACATT.

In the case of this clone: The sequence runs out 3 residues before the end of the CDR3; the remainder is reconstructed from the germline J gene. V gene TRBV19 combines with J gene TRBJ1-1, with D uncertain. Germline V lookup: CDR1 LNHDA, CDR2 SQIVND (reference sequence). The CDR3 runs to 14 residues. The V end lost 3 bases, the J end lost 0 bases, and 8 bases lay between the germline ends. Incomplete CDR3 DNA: TGTGCCAGTAGTATTTCCCCTATGAACACTGAA. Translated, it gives CASSISPMNTE. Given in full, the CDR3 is CASSISPMNTEAFF.

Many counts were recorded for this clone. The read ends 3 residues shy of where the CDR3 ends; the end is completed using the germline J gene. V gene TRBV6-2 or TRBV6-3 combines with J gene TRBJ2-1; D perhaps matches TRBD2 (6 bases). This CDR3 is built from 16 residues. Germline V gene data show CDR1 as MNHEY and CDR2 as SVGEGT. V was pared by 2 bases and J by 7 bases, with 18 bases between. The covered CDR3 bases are TGTGCCAGCAGTTACCCCTCCGCGGGAAAAGTTAATGAG. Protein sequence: CASSYPSAGKVNE. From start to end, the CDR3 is CASSYPSAGKVNEQFF.

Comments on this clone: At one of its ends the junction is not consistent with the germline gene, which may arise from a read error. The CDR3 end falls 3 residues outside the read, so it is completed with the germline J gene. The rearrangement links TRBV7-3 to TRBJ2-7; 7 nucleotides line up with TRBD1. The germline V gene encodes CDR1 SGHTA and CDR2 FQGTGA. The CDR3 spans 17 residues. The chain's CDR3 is CASSLTLTGIPSYEQYF. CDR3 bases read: TGTGCCAGCAGCCTAACCCTGACAGGGATTCCCTCCTACGAG.

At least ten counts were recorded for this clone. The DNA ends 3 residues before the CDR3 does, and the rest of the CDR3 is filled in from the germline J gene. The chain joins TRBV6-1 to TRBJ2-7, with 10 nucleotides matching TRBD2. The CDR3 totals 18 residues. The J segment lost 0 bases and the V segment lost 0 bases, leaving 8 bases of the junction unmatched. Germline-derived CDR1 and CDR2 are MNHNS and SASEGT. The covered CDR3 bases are TGTGCCAGCAGTGAAGCGCTTCATAGCGGGAGGAACTCCTACGAG. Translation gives CASSEALHSGRNSYE. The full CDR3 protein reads CASSEALHSGRNSYEQYF.

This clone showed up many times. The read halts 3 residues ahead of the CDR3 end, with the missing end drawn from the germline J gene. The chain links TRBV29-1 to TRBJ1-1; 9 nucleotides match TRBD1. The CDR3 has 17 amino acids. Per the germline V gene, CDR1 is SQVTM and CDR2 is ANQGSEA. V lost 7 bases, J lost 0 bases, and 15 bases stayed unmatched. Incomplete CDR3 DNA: TGCAGCGGCCCGGGACAGGGAAGACCCGGGTTGAACACTGAA. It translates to CSGPGQGRPGLNTE. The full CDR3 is CSGPGQGRPGLNTEAFF.

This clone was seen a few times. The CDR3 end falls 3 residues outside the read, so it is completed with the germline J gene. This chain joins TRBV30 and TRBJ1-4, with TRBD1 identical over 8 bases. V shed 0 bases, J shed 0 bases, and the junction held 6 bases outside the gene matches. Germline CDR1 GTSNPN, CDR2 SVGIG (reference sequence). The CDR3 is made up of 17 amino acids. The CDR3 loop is CAWSVGQGFPTNEKLFF. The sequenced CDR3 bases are TGTGCCTGGAGTGTTGGACAGGGCTTTCCAACTAATGAAAAA.

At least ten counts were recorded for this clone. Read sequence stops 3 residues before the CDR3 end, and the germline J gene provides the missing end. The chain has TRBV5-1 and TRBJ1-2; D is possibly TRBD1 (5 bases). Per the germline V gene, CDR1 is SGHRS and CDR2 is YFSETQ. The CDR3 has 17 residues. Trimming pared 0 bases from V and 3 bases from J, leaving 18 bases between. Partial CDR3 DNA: TGCGCCAGCAGCTTGGCCGTTGGGAGGGGCCCTTACTATGGC. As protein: CASSLAVGRGPYYG. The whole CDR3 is CASSLAVGRGPYYGYTF.